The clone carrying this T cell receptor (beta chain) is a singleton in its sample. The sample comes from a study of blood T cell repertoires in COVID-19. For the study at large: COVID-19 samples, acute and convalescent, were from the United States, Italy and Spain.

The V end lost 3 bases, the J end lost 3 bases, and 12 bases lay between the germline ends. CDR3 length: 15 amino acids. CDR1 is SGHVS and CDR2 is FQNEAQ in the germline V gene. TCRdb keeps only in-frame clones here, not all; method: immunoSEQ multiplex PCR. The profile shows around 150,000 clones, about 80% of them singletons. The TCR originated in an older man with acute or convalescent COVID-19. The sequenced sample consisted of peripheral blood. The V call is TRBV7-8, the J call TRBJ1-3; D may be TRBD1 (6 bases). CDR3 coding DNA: TGTGCCAGCAGCTTCGGGGGGCTAGGTGGAAACACCATATATTTT. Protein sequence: CASSFGGLGGNTIYF.